This T cell receptor beta chain was identified in a study of control samples from healthy donors and cancer patients. Sequenced by immunoSEQ multiplex PCR; TCRdb stores in-frame clones only, minus some. This sample has around 150,000 clones; around 90% occur once, and the top ten carry 4.9%. The CDR3 runs to 15 residues. Per the germline V gene, CDR1 is SGHDT and CDR2 is YYEEEE. Concerning this clone: One junction end disagrees with the germline gene, perhaps due to a read error.

The chain carries TRBV5-6 and TRBJ2-7, with TRBD1 as a possible D gene (5 bases). This clonotype originated in a man aged 25 to 40 in good health. The sequencing sample was made of blood. The CDR3 sequence is CASSFPLTGSHEQYF. CDR3 bases: TGTGCCAGCAGCTTCCCTTTAACAGGCTCCCACGAGCAGTACTTC.